This entry lists 28 T cell receptor beta chains sequenced from one sample in a study of Ad26.COV2.S vaccination and SARS-CoV-2 variants. Specified treatment: around 19 received Ad26.COV2.S at low or high dose, single or two shots; about 5 received placebo; per-sample allocation not given. The study sampled participants on day 63 after the first vaccine or placebo injection. Method: immunoSEQ multiplex PCR; TCRdb's copy keeps in-frame clones and lacks some. The sample includes hundreds of thousands of clones, around 87% of them seen just once. Material: peripheral blood, obtained in a trial of Ad26.COV2.S vaccine versus placebo. The receptors were gathered from a person aged 18-60 years who received the Ad26.COV2.S COVID-19 vaccine or a placebo.

CDR3 nucleotide sequence: TGCAGCGCCATGACAGGGGCGACCTCCTACAATGAGCAGTTCTTC. Its translation: CSAMTGATSYNEQFF. V gene TRBV29-1 combines with J gene TRBJ2-1, with TRBD1 matching over 8 bases. Germline V gene sequence: CDR1 SQVTM, CDR2 ANQGSEA. The CDR3 has 15 residues. V was clipped by 7 bases and J by 0 bases; unmatched bases: 8.

The chain has TRBV27 and TRBJ2-1, with D perhaps TRBD2 (5 bases). The CDR3 spans 15 residues. V lost 1 base and J 4 bases, leaving 11 bases between the germline ends. CDR1 and CDR2 from the germline V gene are MNHEY and SMNVEV (reference sequence). The CDR3 bases are TGTGCCAGCAGTTTATGGTTCGGGGATTACAATGAGCAGTTCTTC. Amino acids: CASSLWFGDYNEQFF.

The chain combines TRBV9 with TRBJ1-2; tentatively, D is TRBD1 (6 bases). The CDR3 is 14 residues long. Trimming took 0 bases from V and 2 from J, leaving 8 bases between them. The germline V gene has CDR1 SGDLS and CDR2 YYNGEE. The CDR3 nucleotides are TGTGCCAGCAGCGTAGTTCAGGGGAACTATGGCTACACCTTC. Translating gives CASSVVQGNYGYTF. The whole variable domain, remainder taken from reference TRBV9 and TRBJ1-2, is DSGVTQTPKHLITATGQRVTLRCSPRSGDLSVYWYQQSLDQGLQFLIQYYNGEERAKGNILERFSAQQFPDLHSELNLSSLELGDSALYFCASSVVQGNYGYTFGSGTRLTVV.

The J gene is TRBJ2-4, the V gene TRBV19; 12 bases align to TRBD2. There are 17 residues in the CDR3. CDR1 is LNHDA, CDR2 SQIVND, per germline (reference sequence). V gave up 4 bases and J gave up 7 bases; unmatched junction bases: 11. This CDR3 is CASSTGPSGRAYNIQYF. CDR3 bases: TGTGCCAGTAGTACCGGCCCTAGCGGGAGGGCATACAACATTCAGTACTTC.

The chain combines TRBV4-1 with TRBJ2-5, with 7 positions matching TRBD1. The CDR3 totals 17 residues. CDR1 and CDR2 from the germline V gene are MGHRA and YSYEKL. V lost 4 bases and J lost 2; bases outside the gene matches: 13. The CDR3 protein is CASSRGWTGRGQETQYF. For the CDR3, the DNA is TGCGCCAGCAGCCGTGGGTGGACAGGCAGGGGTCAAGAGACCCAGTACTTC.

V is TRBV30 and J is TRBJ1-5; 8 bases agree with TRBD1. V lost 1 base, J lost 4 bases, and 0 bases stayed unmatched. CDR3 length: 13 amino acids. Germline V gene lookup returns CDR1 GTSNPN and CDR2 SVGIG (reference sequence). The CDR3 nucleotides are TGTGCCTGGAGTGGGACAGGGAATCAGCCCCAGCATTTT. It codes for CAWSGTGNQPQHF.

Worth noting for this clone: Additional DNA sequences in this sample encode the identical CDR3. This sequence joins TRBV7-2 and TRBJ2-7; the D call may be TRBD1 or TRBD2 (5 bases each). This CDR3 is built from 15 residues. The V and J ends lost 5 bases and 2 bases respectively, with 16 bases between them. CDR1 and CDR2 (germline): SGHTA, FQGNSA. The CDR3 reads CASSDPGRTAYEQYF. Written as DNA, the CDR3 is TGTGCCAGCAGCGACCCGGGACGGACCGCCTACGAGCAGTACTTC.

The chain is built from TRBV5-4 and TRBJ2-3; D might be TRBD1 (5 bases). This CDR3 region has 15 residues. CDR1 is SGHNT and CDR2 is YYREEE in the germline V gene (reference sequence). V was clipped by 2 bases and J by 0 bases, with 10 bases between them. The CDR3, as DNA: TGTGCCAGCAGCTTCAACAGGTTCAGCACAGATACGCAGTATTTT. Translating it yields CASSFNRFSTDTQYF.

This clone was counted between two and nine times. The genes are TRBV6-5 and TRBJ1-1; D is perhaps TRBD1 (5 bases). Germline loops: CDR1 MNHEY, CDR2 SVGAGI. The CDR3 contains 13 residues. Trimming left V 10 bases short and J 5 bases short, with 17 bases between. CDR3 sequence: CATKPGTWTEAFF. As DNA, the CDR3 is TGTGCCACCAAACCAGGGACTTGGACTGAAGCTTTCTTT.

The chain recombines TRBV5-4 with TRBJ2-3; D perhaps matches TRBD1 (5 bases). The CDR3 is 16 residues long. V gave up 2 bases and J gave up 4 bases, with 17 bases separating them. CDR1 is SGHNT, CDR2 YYREEE, per germline (reference sequence). The CDR3 sequence: CASSLNRTQRSDTQYF. In nucleotides, the CDR3 is TGTGCCAGCAGCTTAAACAGGACCCAGAGGTCAGATACGCAGTATTTT.

The genes are TRBV3-1 (or the pseudogene TRBV3-2) and TRBJ1-2; TRBD1 matches 7 bases. The CDR3 spans 17 residues. Germline CDR1 and CDR2: LGHDT and YNNKEL (reference sequence). V gave up 0 bases and J gave up 5 bases; unmatched junction bases: 12. Here the CDR3 DNA reads TGTGCCAGCAGCCAAGATATATGGGACAGCTACTCGTATGGCTACACCTTC. This sequence encodes CASSQDIWDSYSYGYTF.

The chain joins TRBV29-1 to TRBJ1-3; D possibly corresponds to TRBD1 (5 bases). Per the germline V gene, CDR1 is SQVTM and CDR2 is ANQGSEA. The CDR3 has 16 amino acids. The germline V and J ends were trimmed by 2 bases and 3 bases, with 17 bases remaining between them. The CDR3 DNA sequence: TGCAGCGTTGAATTGAGGACACTTGAGATTGGAAACACCATATATTTT. Translation: CSVELRTLEIGNTIYF.

The chain links TRBV18 to TRBJ2-3; TRBD2 matches 10 bases. CDR3 length equals 14 residues. Germline V gives CDR1 KGHSH, CDR2 LQKENI. Trimming at V came to 5 bases and at J to 11 bases, leaving 10 bases not matched to a gene. CDR3 sequence reads: CASSSDERGGRQYF. The CDR3 DNA follows: TGTGCCAGCTCATCGGACGAGCGGGGGGGAAGGCAGTATTTT.

This chain links TRBV5-4 with TRBJ2-3; 7 bases are a match to TRBD1. Germline CDR1 SGHNT, CDR2 YYREEE (reference sequence). CDR3 length: 15 residues. V trimming: 2 bases; J trimming: 3 bases; junction bases outside the gene matches: 6. The CDR3 here is CASSFPGQQTDTQYF. Here the CDR3 DNA reads TGTGCCAGCAGCTTCCCGGGACAGCAAACAGATACGCAGTATTTT.

J is TRBJ2-7 and V is TRBV6-5, with 10 bases lining up with TRBD2. V gave up 10 bases and J gave up 4 bases; unmatched junction bases: 13. CDR1 MNHEY and CDR2 SVGAGI come from the germline V gene. The CDR3 covers 15 residues. CDR3 sequence: CATRPPGLATYEQYF. In nucleotides, the CDR3 is TGTGCCACCCGACCCCCGGGACTAGCGACATACGAGCAGTACTTC.

This clone was seen more than once but under ten times. The rearrangement links TRBV6-1 to TRBJ1-5; no definite D call. Between the trimmed V and J ends, which lost 3 bases and 4 bases, there was a span of 1 base. This CDR3 region has 11 residues. Per germline, CDR1 MNHNS and CDR2 SASEGT. CDR3: CASSDNQPQHF. CDR3 sequence (DNA): TGTGCCAGCAGTGATAATCAGCCCCAGCATTTT.

The J gene is TRBJ2-1, the V gene TRBV7-9; a possible D gene is TRBD2 (5 bases). The length of the CDR3 is 14 residues. The germline CDR1 and CDR2 sequences are SEHNR and FQNEAQ (reference sequence). The V gene lost 5 bases and the J gene lost 0 bases, with 8 bases spanning the gap. The CDR3 reads CASSPGSSYNEQFF. In DNA, the CDR3 is TGTGCCAGCAGCCCTGGGAGCTCCTACAATGAGCAGTTCTTC.

As to this clone: Distinct nucleotide sequences in the sample also encode this CDR3. CDR3 residues: CASSLGGLAAYNEQFF. Here the CDR3 DNA reads TGTGCCAGCAGCTTGGGGGGACTAGCGGCCTACAATGAGCAGTTCTTC. This chain links TRBV5-4 with TRBJ2-1; TRBD2 agrees at 11 bases. The length of the CDR3 is 16 residues. V gave up 0 bases and J gave up 2 bases; unmatched junction bases: 1. Germline V gives CDR1 SGHNT, CDR2 YYREEE (reference sequence).

The rearrangement links TRBV7-8 to TRBJ2-5; perhaps D is TRBD1 or TRBD2 (6 bases each). Germline-derived CDR1 and CDR2 are SGHVS and FQNEAQ. Trimming stripped 3 bases from V and 7 bases from J, with 15 bases between. CDR3 length: 14 residues. The CDR3 protein is CASSFRPGGGTQYF. The CDR3 nucleotides read TGTGCCAGCAGCTTCAGACCAGGAGGGGGGACCCAGTACTTC.

The chain employs TRBV2 and TRBJ1-2; D call uncertain. The V end was cut by 1 base, the J end by 7 bases, with 4 bases between. Germline CDR1 is SNHLY and CDR2 is FYNNEI. The CDR3 totals 11 residues. The CDR3 nucleotides are TGTGCCAGCAGTGAAGATGGTGGCTACACCTTC. It specifies CASSEDGGYTF.

This sequence joins TRBV11-2 and TRBJ2-3, with D perhaps assigned TRBD1 or TRBD2 (5 bases each). Germline V gene sequence: CDR1 SGHAT, CDR2 FQNNGV. CDR3 length equals 13 residues. Trimming pared 5 bases from V and 1 base from J, leaving 7 bases between. This CDR3 reads CASSRDRTDTQYF. DNA of the CDR3: TGTGCCAGCAGCCGGGACCGCACAGATACGCAGTATTTT.

The chain employs TRBV11-2 and TRBJ2-2; a possible D gene is TRBD2 (5 bases). Trimming cost V 4 bases and J 5 bases, with 11 bases left between them. The germline gives CDR1 SGHAT, CDR2 FQNNGV. This CDR3 comprises 14 residues. CDR3: CASSSGLFTGELFF. CDR3 in DNA: TGTGCCAGCAGCTCCGGACTGTTTACCGGGGAGCTGTTTTTT.

This chain uses TRBV5-4 with TRBJ2-7, with D possibly matching TRBD2 (6 bases). The length of the CDR3 is 13 residues. CDR1 and CDR2 (germline): SGHNT, YYREEE (reference sequence). Trimming removed 0 bases at V and 6 bases at J, with 10 bases between. This chain's CDR3 is CASSLAPGGEQYF. The CDR3 region has the DNA TGTGCCAGCAGCTTGGCGCCCGGGGGCGAGCAGTACTTC.

V gene TRBV7-2 combines with J gene TRBJ2-2, with 7 bases aligning to TRBD1. This CDR3 contains 16 residues. CDR1 SGHTA and CDR2 FQGNSA come from the germline V gene. After removal of 4 bases from V and 3 bases from J, the junction contained 8 bases not matched to a gene. As DNA, the CDR3 is TGTGCCAGCAGCTACTCCGGGACAGTCTACACCGGGGAGCTGTTTTTT. Amino acid sequence: CASSYSGTVYTGELFF.

This clone has only a few counts. The chain links TRBV11-1 to TRBJ2-7, with 9 bases identical to TRBD1. The CDR3 extends over 14 amino acids. Germline V gene data show CDR1 as SGHAT and CDR2 as FQDESV (reference sequence). J gave up 2 bases and V 6 bases, and 5 bases lay outside the gene matches. DNA of the CDR3: TGTGCCAGCAGACGGGACAGGGATACCTACGAGCAGTACTTC. It codes for CASRRDRDTYEQYF.

The chain links TRBV19 to TRBJ1-5; weak D call: TRBD1 (5 bases). Trimming removed 4 bases at V and 2 bases at J, with 15 bases between. Germline V CDR1 and CDR2: LNHDA, SQIVND (reference sequence). The CDR3 has 16 residues. CDR3 in DNA: TGTGCCAGTAGTACCCCCAGGCCGGGGGGCAATCAGCCCCAGCATTTT. Translated, it gives CASSTPRPGGNQPQHF.

The V gene is TRBV6-4, the J gene TRBJ2-5; 7 bases fit TRBD2. Trimming took 6 bases from V and 8 from J; bases not matched to a gene: 6. In germline, CDR1 is MRHNA, CDR2 SNTAGT. The CDR3 runs 12 residues. CDR3 in amino acids: CASRGGFGTQYF. For the CDR3, the DNA is TGTGCCAGCAGGGGAGGGTTCGGAACCCAGTACTTC.

The chain is built from TRBV7-9 and TRBJ2-3; D gene unclear. Trimming removed 3 bases from V and 5 bases from J, with 3 bases in between. Germline V gene sequence: CDR1 SEHNR, CDR2 FQNEAQ (reference sequence). CDR3 size: 11 residues. CDR3 bases: TGTGCCAGCAGCTTGAGAGATACGCAGTATTTT. It specifies CASSLRDTQYF.